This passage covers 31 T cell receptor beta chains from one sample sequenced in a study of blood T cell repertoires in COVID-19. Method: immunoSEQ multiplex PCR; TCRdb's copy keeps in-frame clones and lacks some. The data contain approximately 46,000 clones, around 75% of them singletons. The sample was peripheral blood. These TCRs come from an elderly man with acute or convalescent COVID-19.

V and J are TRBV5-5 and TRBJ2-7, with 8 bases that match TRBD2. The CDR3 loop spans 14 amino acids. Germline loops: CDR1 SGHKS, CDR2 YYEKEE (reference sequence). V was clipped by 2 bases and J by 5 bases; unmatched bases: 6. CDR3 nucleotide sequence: TGTGCCAGCAGCTTTCCGGGACTAGTTAACGAGCAGTACTTC. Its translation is CASSFPGLVNEQYF.

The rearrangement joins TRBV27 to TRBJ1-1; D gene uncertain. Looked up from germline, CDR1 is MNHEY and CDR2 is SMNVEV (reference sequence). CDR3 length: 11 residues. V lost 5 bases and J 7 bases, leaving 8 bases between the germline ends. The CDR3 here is CASSRGGEAFF. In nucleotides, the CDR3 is TGTGCCAGCAGTCGGGGTGGTGAAGCTTTCTTT.

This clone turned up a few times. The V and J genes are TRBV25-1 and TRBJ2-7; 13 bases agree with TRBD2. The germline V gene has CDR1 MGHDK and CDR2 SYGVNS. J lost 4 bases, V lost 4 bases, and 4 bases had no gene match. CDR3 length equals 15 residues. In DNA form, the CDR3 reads TGTGCCAGCAGTGGGGGACTAGCGGGACGTTACGAGCAGTACTTC. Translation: CASSGGLAGRYEQYF.

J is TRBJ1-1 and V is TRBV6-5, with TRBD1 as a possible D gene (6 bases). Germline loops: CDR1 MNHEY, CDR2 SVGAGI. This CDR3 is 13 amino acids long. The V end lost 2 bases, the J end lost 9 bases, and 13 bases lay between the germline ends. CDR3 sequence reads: CASSYGPQGKAFF. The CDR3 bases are TGTGCCAGCAGTTACGGGCCTCAGGGGAAAGCTTTCTTT.

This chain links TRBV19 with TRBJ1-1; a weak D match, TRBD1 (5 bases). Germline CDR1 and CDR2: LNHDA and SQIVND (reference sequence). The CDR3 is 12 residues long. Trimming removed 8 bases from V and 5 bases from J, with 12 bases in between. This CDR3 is CASPGRRTEAFF. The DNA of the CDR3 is TGTGCCAGTCCAGGGAGGAGGACTGAAGCTTTCTTT.

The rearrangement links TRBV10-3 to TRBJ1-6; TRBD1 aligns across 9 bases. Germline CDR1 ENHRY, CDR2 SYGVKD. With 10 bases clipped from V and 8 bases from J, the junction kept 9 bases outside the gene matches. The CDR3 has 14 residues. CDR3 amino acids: CATSGQGHDSPLHF. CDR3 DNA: TGTGCCACCTCAGGACAGGGGCACGATTCACCCCTCCACTTT.

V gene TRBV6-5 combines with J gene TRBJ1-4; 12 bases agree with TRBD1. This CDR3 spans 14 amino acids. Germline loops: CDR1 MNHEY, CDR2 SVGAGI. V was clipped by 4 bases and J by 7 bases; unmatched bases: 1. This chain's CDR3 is CASSWDRGLEKLFF. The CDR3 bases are TGTGCCAGCAGTTGGGACAGGGGGCTTGAAAAACTGTTTTTT.

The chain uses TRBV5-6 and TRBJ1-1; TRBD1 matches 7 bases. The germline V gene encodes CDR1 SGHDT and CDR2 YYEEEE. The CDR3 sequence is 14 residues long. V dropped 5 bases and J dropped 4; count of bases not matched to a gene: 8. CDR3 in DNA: TGTGCCAGCAGTTTGACAGGGTTGAGCACTGAAGCTTTCTTT. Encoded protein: CASSLTGLSTEAFF.

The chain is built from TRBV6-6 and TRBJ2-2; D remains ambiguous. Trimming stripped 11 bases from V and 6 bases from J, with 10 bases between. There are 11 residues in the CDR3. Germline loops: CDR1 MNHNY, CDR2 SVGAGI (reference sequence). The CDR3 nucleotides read TGTGCCTTTTACGCGTCCGGGGAGCTGTTTTTT. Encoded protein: CAFYASGELFF.

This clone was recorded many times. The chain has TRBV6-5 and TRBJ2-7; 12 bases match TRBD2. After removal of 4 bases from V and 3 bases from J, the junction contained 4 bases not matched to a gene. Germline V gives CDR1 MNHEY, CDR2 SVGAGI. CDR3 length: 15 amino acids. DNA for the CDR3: TGTGCCAGCAGTTGGAGGACTAGCGGGAACTACGAGCAGTACTTC. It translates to CASSWRTSGNYEQYF.

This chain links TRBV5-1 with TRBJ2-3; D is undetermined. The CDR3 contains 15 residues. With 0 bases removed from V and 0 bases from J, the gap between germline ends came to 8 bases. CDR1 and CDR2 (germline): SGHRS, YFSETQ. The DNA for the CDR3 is TGCGCCAGCAGCTTGGCACTAATTAGCACAGATACGCAGTATTTT. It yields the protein CASSLALISTDTQYF. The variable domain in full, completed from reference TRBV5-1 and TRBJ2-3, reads KAGVTQTPRYLIKTRGQQVTLSCSPISGHRSVSWYQQTPGQGLQFLFEYFSETQRNKGNFPGRFSGRQFSNSRSEMNVSTLELGDSALYLCASSLALISTDTQYFGPGTRLTVL.

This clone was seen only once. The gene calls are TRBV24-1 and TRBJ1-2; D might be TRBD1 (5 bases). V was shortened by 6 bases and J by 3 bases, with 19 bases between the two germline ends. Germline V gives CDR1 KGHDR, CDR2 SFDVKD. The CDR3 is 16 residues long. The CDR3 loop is CATSSKQLGADYGYTF. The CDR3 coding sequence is TGTGCCACCAGTTCTAAGCAGTTAGGGGCGGACTATGGCTACACCTTC.

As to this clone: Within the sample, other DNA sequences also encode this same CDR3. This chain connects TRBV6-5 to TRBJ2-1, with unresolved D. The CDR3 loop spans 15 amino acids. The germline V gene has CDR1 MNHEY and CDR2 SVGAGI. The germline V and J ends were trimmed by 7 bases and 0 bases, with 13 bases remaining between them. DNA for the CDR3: TGTGCCAGCATCAAAGGCGGTAGCTCCTACAATGAGCAGTTCTTC. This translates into CASIKGGSSYNEQFF.

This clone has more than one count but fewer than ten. The CDR3 region is CASTRTVLTGELFF. CDR3 in DNA: TGTGCCAGCACCCGCACAGTCCTTACCGGGGAGCTGTTTTTT. This chain links TRBV28 with TRBJ2-2; unclear D gene. The CDR3 loop spans 14 amino acids. Germline CDR1 MDHEN, CDR2 SYDVKM. The germline V and J ends were trimmed by 7 bases and 5 bases, with 14 bases remaining between them. Based on the CDR3 plus reference TRBV28 and TRBJ2-2, the full variable domain is DVKVTQSSRYLVKRTGEKVFLECVQDMDHENMFWYRQDPGLGLRLIYFSYDVKMKEKGDIPEGYSVSREKKERFSLILESASTNQTSMYLCASTRTVLTGELFFGEGSRLTVL.

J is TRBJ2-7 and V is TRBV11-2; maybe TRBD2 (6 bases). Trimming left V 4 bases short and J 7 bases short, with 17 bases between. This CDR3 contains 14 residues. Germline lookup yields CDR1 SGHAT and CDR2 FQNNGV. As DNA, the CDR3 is TGTGCCAGCAGCTCGGGGCCCCGGAGCGGGGAGCAGTACTTC. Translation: CASSSGPRSGEQYF.

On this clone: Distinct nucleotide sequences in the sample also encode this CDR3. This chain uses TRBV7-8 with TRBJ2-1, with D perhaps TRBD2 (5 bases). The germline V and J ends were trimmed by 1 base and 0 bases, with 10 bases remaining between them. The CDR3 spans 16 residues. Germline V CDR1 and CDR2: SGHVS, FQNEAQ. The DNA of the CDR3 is TGTGCCAGCAGCTTAGGGCCGGGGAGCTCCTACAATGAGCAGTTCTTC. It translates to CASSLGPGSSYNEQFF.

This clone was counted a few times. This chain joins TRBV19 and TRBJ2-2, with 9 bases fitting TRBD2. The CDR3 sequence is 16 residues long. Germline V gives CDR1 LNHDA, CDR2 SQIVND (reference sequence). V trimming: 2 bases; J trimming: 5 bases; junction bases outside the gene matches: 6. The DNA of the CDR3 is TGTGCCAGTAGTATACGGTCAGCGGGAGGTACCGGGGAGCTGTTTTTT. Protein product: CASSIRSAGGTGELFF.

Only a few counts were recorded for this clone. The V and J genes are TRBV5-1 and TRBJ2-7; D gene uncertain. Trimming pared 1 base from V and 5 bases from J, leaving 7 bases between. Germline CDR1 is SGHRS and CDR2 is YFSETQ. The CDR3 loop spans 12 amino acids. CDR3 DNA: TGCGCCAGCAGCTTGAGACAAAACGAGCAGTACTTC. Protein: CASSLRQNEQYF.

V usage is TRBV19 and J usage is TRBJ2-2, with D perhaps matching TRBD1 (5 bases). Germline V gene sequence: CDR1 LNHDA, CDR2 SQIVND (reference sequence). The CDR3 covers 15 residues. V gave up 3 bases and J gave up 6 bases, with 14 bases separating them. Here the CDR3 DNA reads TGTGCCAGTAGTATTATACCACAGGTGGCCGGGGAGCTGTTTTTT. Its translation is CASSIIPQVAGELFF. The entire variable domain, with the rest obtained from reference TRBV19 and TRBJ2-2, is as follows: DGGITQSPKYLFRKEGQNVTLSCEQNLNHDAMYWYRQDPGQGLRLIYYSQIVNDFQKGDIAEGYSVSREKKESFPLTVTSAQKNPTAFYLCASSIIPQVAGELFFGEGSRLTVL.

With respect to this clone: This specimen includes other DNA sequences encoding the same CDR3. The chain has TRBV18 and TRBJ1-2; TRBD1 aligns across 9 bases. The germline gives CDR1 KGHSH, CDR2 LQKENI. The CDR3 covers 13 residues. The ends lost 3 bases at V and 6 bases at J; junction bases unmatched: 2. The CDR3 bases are TGTGCCAGCTCACCTGACAGGGGGAATGGCTACACCTTC. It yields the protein CASSPDRGNGYTF.

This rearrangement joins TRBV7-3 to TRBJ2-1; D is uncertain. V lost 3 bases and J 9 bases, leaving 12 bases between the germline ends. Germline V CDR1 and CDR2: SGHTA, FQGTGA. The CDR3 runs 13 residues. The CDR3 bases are TGTGCCAGCAGCTTTAATTTGGGCACTGAGCAGTTCTTC. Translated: CASSFNLGTEQFF.

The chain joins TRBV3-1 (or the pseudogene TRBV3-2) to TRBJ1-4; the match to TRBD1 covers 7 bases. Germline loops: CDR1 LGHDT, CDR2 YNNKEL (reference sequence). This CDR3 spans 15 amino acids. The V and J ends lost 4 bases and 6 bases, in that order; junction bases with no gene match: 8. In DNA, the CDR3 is TGTGCCAGCAGCCTAAGAGGGACAGAGGATGAAAAACTGTTTTTT. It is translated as CASSLRGTEDEKLFF.

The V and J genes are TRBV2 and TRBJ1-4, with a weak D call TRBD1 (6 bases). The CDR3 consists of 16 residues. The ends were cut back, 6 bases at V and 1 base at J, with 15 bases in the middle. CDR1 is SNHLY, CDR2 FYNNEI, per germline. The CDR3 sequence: CASSLYRERTNEKLFF. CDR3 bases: TGTGCCAGCAGCCTCTACAGGGAAAGAACTAATGAAAAACTGTTTTTT. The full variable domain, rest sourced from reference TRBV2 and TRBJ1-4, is EPEVTQTPSHQVTQMGQEVILRCVPISNHLYFYWYRQILGQKVEFLVSFYNNEISEKSEIFDDQFSVERPDGSNFTLKIRSTKLEDSAMYFCASSLYRERTNEKLFFGSGTQLSVL.

The CDR3 nucleotides read TGTGCCAGCAGCCGGAGGGGAGCGGGGCTCTATGGCTACACCTTC. Protein sequence: CASSRRGAGLYGYTF. This chain connects TRBV13 to TRBJ1-2, with D tentatively TRBD1 (5 bases). Germline assignment: CDR1 PRHDT and CDR2 FYEKMQ (reference sequence). The CDR3 covers 15 residues. V lost 5 bases and J 4 bases, leaving 17 bases between the germline ends.

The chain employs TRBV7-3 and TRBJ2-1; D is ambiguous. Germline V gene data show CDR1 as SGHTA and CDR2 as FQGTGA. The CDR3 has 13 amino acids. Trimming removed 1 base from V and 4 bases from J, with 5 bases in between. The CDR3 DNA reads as TGTGCCAGCAGCTTAATGTCGTACAATGAGCAGTTCTTC. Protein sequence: CASSLMSYNEQFF.

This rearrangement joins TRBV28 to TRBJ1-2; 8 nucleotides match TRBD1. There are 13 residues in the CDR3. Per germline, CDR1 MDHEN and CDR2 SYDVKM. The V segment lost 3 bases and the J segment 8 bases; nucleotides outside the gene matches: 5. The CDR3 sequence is CASSLDRAIGYTF. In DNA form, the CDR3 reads TGTGCCAGCAGTTTGGACAGGGCCATAGGCTACACCTTC.

The CDR3 DNA reads TGTGCCAGCTCAGCTACCGTCCAAGAGACCCAGTACTTC. Encoded protein: CASSATVQETQYF. The chain couples TRBV18 to TRBJ2-5; D uncertain. Deletions cut 5 bases from V and 1 base from J, with 8 bases between. Germline assignment: CDR1 KGHSH and CDR2 LQKENI. This CDR3 is 13 amino acids long.

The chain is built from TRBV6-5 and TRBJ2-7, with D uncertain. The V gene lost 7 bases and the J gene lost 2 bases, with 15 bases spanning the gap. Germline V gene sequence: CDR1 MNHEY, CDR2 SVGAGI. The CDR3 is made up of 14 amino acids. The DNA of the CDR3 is TGTGCCAGCAACGAAGAAAACGGAGCCTACGAGCAGTACTTC. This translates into CASNEENGAYEQYF.

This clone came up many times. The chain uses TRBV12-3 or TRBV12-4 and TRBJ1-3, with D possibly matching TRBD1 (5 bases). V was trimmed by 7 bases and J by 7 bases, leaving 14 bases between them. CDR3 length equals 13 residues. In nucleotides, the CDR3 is TGTGCCAGCACCTTCGGGGGTGCCAACACCATATATTTT. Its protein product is CASTFGGANTIYF.

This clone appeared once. CDR3 sequence reads: CATSRGGLVEAFF. The DNA for the CDR3 is TGTGCCACCAGTCGAGGGGGTTTGGTCGAAGCTTTCTTT. The chain has TRBV15 and TRBJ1-1; possibly TRBD1 for D (6 bases). CDR3 length equals 13 residues. Trimming pared 6 bases from V and 8 bases from J, leaving 16 bases between. Looked up from germline, CDR1 is LNHNV and CDR2 is YYDKDF (reference sequence).

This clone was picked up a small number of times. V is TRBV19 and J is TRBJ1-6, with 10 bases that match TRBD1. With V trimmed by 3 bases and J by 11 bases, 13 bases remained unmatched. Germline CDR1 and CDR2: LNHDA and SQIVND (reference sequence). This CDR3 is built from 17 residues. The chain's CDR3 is CASSIARPGQGSTPLHF. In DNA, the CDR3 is TGTGCCAGTAGTATCGCCCGGCCGGGACAGGGGAGCACACCCCTCCACTTT.